These 21 T cell receptor beta chains share one sample of origin, sequenced in a study of blood T cell repertoires in COVID-19. Clones were read by immunoSEQ multiplex PCR, and TCRdb kept only the in-frame ones, dropping some. There are approximately 45,000 clones in the sample; 65% to 90% occur only once, and around 2.9% lies in the top ten. The sample was peripheral blood. All receptors come from a woman of 80 years or more with acute or convalescent COVID-19.

The V and J genes are TRBV15 and TRBJ2-5; D may be TRBD1 (6 bases). With 0 bases removed from V and 5 bases from J, the gap between germline ends came to 16 bases. This CDR3 region has 16 residues. Per the germline V gene, CDR1 is LNHNV and CDR2 is YYDKDF (reference sequence). The CDR3, as DNA: TGTGCCACCAGCAGAGATCTAAGCAGGGGTGGGGAGACCCAGTACTTC. This sequence encodes CATSRDLSRGGETQYF.

The CDR3 sequence: CASSISWGDRRSSYEQYF. The CDR3 nucleotides are TGTGCCAGTAGTATATCCTGGGGGGACAGGAGGAGCTCCTACGAGCAGTACTTC. V is TRBV19 and J is TRBJ2-7; TRBD1 matches at 8 bases. Germline assignment: CDR1 LNHDA and CDR2 SQIVND (reference sequence). CDR3 length equals 18 residues. After removal of 2 bases from V and 0 bases from J, the junction contained 12 bases not matched to a gene.

The chain links TRBV30 to TRBJ2-2; the match to TRBD2 covers 10 bases. The trim removed 1 base at V and 4 bases at J, leaving 3 bases unmatched. Looked up from germline, CDR1 is GTSNPN and CDR2 is SVGIG (reference sequence). The CDR3 is 15 amino acids. The CDR3 DNA reads as TGTGCCTGGAGTGCGCTAGCGGGGGTCACCGGGGAGCTGTTTTTT. Residues: CAWSALAGVTGELFF.

This clone was seen just once. The rearrangement joins TRBV4-1 to TRBJ1-3; possibly TRBD1 for D (5 bases). The V and J ends lost 1 base and 1 base respectively, with 20 bases between them. The germline V gene has CDR1 MGHRA and CDR2 YSYEKL. This CDR3 is 19 amino acids long. The CDR3 sequence is CASSQAGQRSQKSGNTIYF. In DNA form, the CDR3 reads TGCGCCAGCAGCCAAGCCGGACAACGATCTCAAAAATCTGGAAACACCATATATTTT.

V is TRBV9 and J is TRBJ2-7, with D possibly TRBD1 on 5 matching bases. V gave up 4 bases and J gave up 4 bases, with 9 bases separating them. This CDR3 is built from 12 residues. CDR1 SGDLS and CDR2 YYNGEE come from the germline V gene. This CDR3 reads CASSSQGYEQYF. The CDR3 DNA sequence: TGTGCCAGCAGCTCCCAGGGATACGAGCAGTACTTC.

This chain connects TRBV6-6 to TRBJ1-4; 9 bases align to TRBD1. CDR1 and CDR2 from the germline V gene are MNHNY and SVGAGI (reference sequence). The CDR3 consists of 13 residues. Trimming cost V 6 bases and J 7 bases; bases outside gene matches: 3. The CDR3 reads CASREQGAEKLFF. CDR3 in DNA: TGTGCCAGCAGGGAACAGGGGGCTGAAAAACTGTTTTTT.

V gene TRBV2 combines with J gene TRBJ1-3; no clear D gene. The CDR3 has 16 residues. The germline V and J ends were trimmed by 4 bases and 0 bases, with 13 bases remaining between them. Germline V gives CDR1 SNHLY, CDR2 FYNNEI. The CDR3 DNA is TGTGCCAGCAGTGGAACGGTATCCGACTCTGGAAACACCATATATTTT. This encodes CASSGTVSDSGNTIYF.

V gene TRBV5-6 combines with J gene TRBJ1-4; 7 nucleotides align to TRBD1. There are 14 residues in the CDR3. In germline, CDR1 is SGHDT, CDR2 YYEEEE. The V gene end was trimmed by 4 bases and the J gene end by 5 bases; junction bases not matched to a gene: 5. The CDR3 DNA reads as TGTGCCAGCAGCCCGGGACAGATAAATGAAAAACTGTTTTTT. It encodes CASSPGQINEKLFF.

J is TRBJ2-7 and V is TRBV5-3; maybe TRBD1 (5 bases). TRBV5-3 counts as an open reading frame of uncertain function. The CDR3 loop spans 14 amino acids. V lost 5 bases and J 2 bases, leaving 14 bases between the germline ends. CDR3 in DNA: TGTGCCAGAAGTAACAGGTCCTCTACCTACGAGCAGTACTTC. Translation gives CARSNRSSTYEQYF.

This chain joins TRBV3-1 (or the pseudogene TRBV3-2) and TRBJ2-7; TRBD2 might be the D (5 bases). Trimming left V 1 base short and J 0 bases short, with 7 bases between. Germline values: CDR1 LGHDT, CDR2 YNNKEL (reference sequence). This CDR3 contains 14 residues. The CDR3 nucleotides read TGTGCCAGCAGCCAAGGGAGGACCTCCTACGAGCAGTACTTC. It codes for CASSQGRTSYEQYF.

J is TRBJ1-1 and V is TRBV5-5; possible D gene TRBD1, 5 bases. In germline, CDR1 is SGHKS, CDR2 YYEKEE (reference sequence). This CDR3 has 15 amino acids. V shed 3 bases and J shed 0 bases, with 12 bases lying between them. The CDR3 region is CASSWGDGMNTEAFF. The CDR3 nucleotides are TGTGCCAGCAGCTGGGGGGACGGCATGAACACTGAAGCTTTCTTT.

The chain uses TRBV5-1 and TRBJ1-2; D is perhaps TRBD1 (5 bases). CDR3 size: 13 residues. V gave up 4 bases and J gave up 4 bases, with 11 bases separating them. Germline V gene data show CDR1 as SGHRS and CDR2 as YFSETQ. The CDR3 sequence: CASSAGPIYGYTF. The CDR3 region has the DNA TGCGCCAGCAGCGCGGGACCGATCTATGGCTACACCTTC.

The rearrangement links TRBV4-1 to TRBJ2-5, with 11 bases lining up with TRBD2. Germline V gene data show CDR1 as MGHRA and CDR2 as YSYEKL. There are 15 residues in the CDR3. J was trimmed by 1 base and V by 4 bases; bases with no gene match: 2. The CDR3 region is CASSPGTSGQETQYF. The CDR3 bases are TGCGCCAGCAGCCCCGGGACTAGCGGCCAAGAGACCCAGTACTTC.

This clone showed up just once. The chain combines TRBV3-1 (or the pseudogene TRBV3-2) with TRBJ1-3; no definite D call. In germline, CDR1 is LGHDT, CDR2 YNNKEL (reference sequence). The V end was cut by 4 bases, the J end by 0 bases, with 7 bases between. This CDR3 spans 14 amino acids. CDR3 sequence (DNA): TGTGCCAGCAGCCTTGACAACTCTGGAAACACCATATATTTT. It specifies CASSLDNSGNTIYF.

This clone was picked up a small number of times. The chain carries TRBV4-1 and TRBJ1-5, with TRBD1 identical over 12 bases. Per the germline V gene, CDR1 is MGHRA and CDR2 is YSYEKL. The CDR3 spans 17 residues. Trimming removed 4 bases from V and 3 bases from J; junction bases left unmatched: 7. The CDR3 spells CASSRGTGGLDNQPQHF. In DNA form, the CDR3 reads TGCGCCAGCAGCCGAGGGACAGGGGGCTTGGACAATCAGCCCCAGCATTTT.

This chain uses TRBV3-1 (or the pseudogene TRBV3-2) with TRBJ1-1, with a possible D match to TRBD1 (6 bases). The germline CDR1 and CDR2 sequences are LGHDT and YNNKEL (reference sequence). V lost 0 bases and J 8 bases, leaving 16 bases between the germline ends. The CDR3 covers 15 residues. This CDR3 is CASSQEGRGAPEAFF. The CDR3 nucleotides are TGTGCCAGCAGCCAAGAAGGGCGGGGGGCACCCGAAGCTTTCTTT.

This clone was seen a single time. This chain uses TRBV2 with TRBJ2-7; TRBD2 matches 9 bases. The length of the CDR3 is 14 residues. Germline V CDR1 and CDR2: SNHLY, FYNNEI. The trim removed 4 bases at V and 6 bases at J, leaving 7 bases unmatched. The CDR3 spells CASSGGRAGVEQYF. The CDR3 region has the DNA TGTGCCAGCAGTGGCGGGAGGGCAGGGGTCGAGCAGTACTTC.

The gene calls are TRBV19 and TRBJ1-1, with TRBD1 matching 7 bases. Germline trimming cut 5 bases from V and 5 bases from J; bases unmatched to any gene: 5. The CDR3 covers 13 residues. The germline gives CDR1 LNHDA, CDR2 SQIVND (reference sequence). The CDR3 reads CASSQTGYTEAFF. The CDR3, as DNA: TGTGCCAGTAGTCAGACAGGGTATACTGAAGCTTTCTTT.

V gene TRBV19 combines with J gene TRBJ1-6; 7 bases map to TRBD1. In germline, CDR1 is LNHDA, CDR2 SQIVND (reference sequence). V shed 8 bases, J shed 3 bases, and the junction held 7 bases outside the gene matches. The CDR3 totals 15 residues. As DNA, the CDR3 is TGTGCCAGTGGTACTCGGACAGGCTATAATTCACCCCTCCACTTT. This encodes CASGTRTGYNSPLHF. Combining the CDR3 with reference TRBV19 and TRBJ1-6 gives the whole variable domain DGGITQSPKYLFRKEGQNVTLSCEQNLNHDAMYWYRQDPGQGLRLIYYSQIVNDFQKGDIAEGYSVSREKKESFPLTVTSAQKNPTAFYLCASGTRTGYNSPLHFGNGTRLTVT.

This chain links TRBV30 with TRBJ1-2, with D perhaps matching TRBD1 (5 bases). Germline V gene lookup returns CDR1 GTSNPN and CDR2 SVGIG (reference sequence). V lost 1 base to trimming and J lost 8 bases, with 20 bases between them. There are 15 residues in the CDR3. The CDR3: CAWSGGPGRGDGYTF. For the CDR3, the DNA is TGTGCCTGGAGTGGAGGACCGGGACGGGGGGACGGCTACACCTTC.

This clone appeared a single time. The chain uses TRBV7-8 and TRBJ1-5; 7 bases align to TRBD1. The germline gives CDR1 SGHVS, CDR2 FQNEAQ. The trim removed 3 bases at V and 4 bases at J, leaving 6 bases unmatched. The CDR3 is 15 residues long. CDR3 DNA: TGTGCCAGCAGCTTGGCCGACAGGGCGAATCAGCCCCAGCATTTT. Protein sequence: CASSLADRANQPQHF. Looking up the rest from reference TRBV7-8 and TRBJ1-5 gives the full variable domain: GAGVSQSPRYKVAKRGQDVALRCDPISGHVSLFWYQQALGQGPEFLTYFQNEAQLDKSGLPSDRFFAERPEGSVSTLKIQRTQQEDSAVYLCASSLADRANQPQHFGDGTRLSIL.